This is a list of T cell receptor beta chains from one sample in a study of shared clonotypes between healthy human individuals. Assay: immunoSEQ multiplex PCR; the TCRdb copy retains only in-frame clones and omits some. The sample records millions of clones, just under 95% being singletons. The material sequenced was naive CD8+ T cells sorted from blood. Source of these receptors: a man between 18 and 35 years old in good health. The CDR3 runs from the conserved cysteine through the conserved F or W. Fields, in order: CDR3 protein, CDR3 DNA, clone size, J gene, V gene, D gene. The D gene is left open where the match is weak. The size of a clone is reported for some rows only, either as once, few or many, or as a class for expanded clones.

CDR3aa: CASSLSQGYEQYF; CDR3nt: TGTGCCAGCAGTTTATCACAGGGGTACGAGCAGTACTTC; abundance: .; j_gene: TRBJ2-7; v_gene: TRBV27; d_gene: TRBD1
CDR3aa: CACRLNTEAFF; CDR3nt: TGTGCCTGTCGACTTAACACTGAAGCTTTCTTT; abundance: .; j_gene: TRBJ1-1; v_gene: TRBV30; d_gene: .
CDR3aa: CASSAVGQGITEAFF; CDR3nt: TGTGCCAGCAGCGCCGTCGGACAGGGGATCACTGAAGCTTTCTTT; abundance: .; j_gene: TRBJ1-1; v_gene: TRBV9; d_gene: TRBD1
CDR3aa: CASSGSSYEQYF; CDR3nt: TGTGCCAGCAGCGGGTCCTCCTACGAGCAGTACTTC; abundance: .; j_gene: TRBJ2-7; v_gene: TRBV7-9; d_gene: .
CDR3aa: CASSPGQNEQYF; CDR3nt: TGTGCCAGCAGCCCCGGACAGAACGAGCAGTACTTC; abundance: .; j_gene: TRBJ2-7; v_gene: TRBV5-4; d_gene: .
CDR3aa: CSVTPSNTEAFF; CDR3nt: TGCAGCGTTACACCATCCAACACTGAAGCTTTCTTT; abundance: .; j_gene: TRBJ1-1; v_gene: TRBV29-1; d_gene: .
CDR3aa: CASSPQQGRSDEKLFF; CDR3nt: TGTGCCAGCAGTCCCCAACAGGGGAGGTCGGATGAAAAACTGTTTTTT; abundance: .; j_gene: TRBJ1-4; v_gene: TRBV28; d_gene: TRBD1
CDR3aa: CASSSKPPNTGELFF; CDR3nt: TGTGCCAGCAGTTCGAAACCCCCGAACACCGGGGAGCTGTTTTTT; abundance: .; j_gene: TRBJ2-2; v_gene: TRBV27; d_gene: .
CDR3aa: CASSLVQGGTDTQYF; CDR3nt: TGTGCCAGCAGCTTAGTACAGGGGGGGACAGATACGCAGTATTTT; abundance: .; j_gene: TRBJ2-3; v_gene: TRBV7-9; d_gene: .
CDR3aa: CASSDPPDLAGVEAHEQYF; CDR3nt: TGTGCCAGCAGTGACCCCCCTGACCTAGCGGGAGTCGAAGCGCACGAGCAGTACTTC; abundance: .; j_gene: TRBJ2-7; v_gene: TRBV2; d_gene: TRBD2
CDR3aa: CASSEMNTEAFF; CDR3nt: TGCGCCAGCAGTGAGATGAACACTGAAGCTTTCTTT; abundance: .; j_gene: TRBJ1-1; v_gene: TRBV10-1; d_gene: .
CDR3aa: CASSGITGLNTEAFF; CDR3nt: TGTGCCAGTAGTGGAATAACAGGGCTGAACACTGAAGCTTTCTTT; abundance: .; j_gene: TRBJ1-1; v_gene: TRBV19; d_gene: .
CDR3aa: CASSPLGSVTDTQYF; CDR3nt: TGTGCCAGCAGCCCCCTGGGGAGCGTCACAGATACGCAGTATTTT; abundance: .; j_gene: TRBJ2-3; v_gene: TRBV9; d_gene: .
CDR3aa: CAWIVGGPNNEQFF; CDR3nt: TGTGCCTGGATCGTGGGAGGGCCCAACAATGAGCAGTTCTTC; abundance: .; j_gene: TRBJ2-1; v_gene: TRBV30; d_gene: TRBD2
CDR3aa: CASGGWRGESYEQYF; CDR3nt: TGTGCCAGCGGGGGCTGGAGAGGGGAATCCTACGAGCAGTACTTC; abundance: .; j_gene: TRBJ2-7; v_gene: TRBV13; d_gene: .
CDR3aa: CASSEFWQTGNTIYF; CDR3nt: TGCGCCAGCAGTGAGTTCTGGCAGACTGGAAACACCATATATTTT; abundance: .; j_gene: TRBJ1-3; v_gene: TRBV10-2; d_gene: .
CDR3aa: CASSELGLGNTGELFF; CDR3nt: TGTGCCAGCAGTGAACTGGGACTAGGGAACACCGGGGAGCTGTTTTTT; abundance: few; j_gene: TRBJ2-2; v_gene: TRBV6-1; d_gene: TRBD2
CDR3aa: CASSQAIQGQSLAGELFF; CDR3nt: TGTGCCAGCAGCCAGGCAATACAGGGGCAATCTCTGGCCGGGGAGCTGTTTTTT; abundance: few; j_gene: TRBJ2-2; v_gene: TRBV4-2; d_gene: TRBD1
CDR3aa: CASSSLAGGIYEQYF; CDR3nt: TGTGCCAGCAGTTCTCTAGCGGGAGGGATTTACGAGCAGTACTTC; abundance: .; j_gene: TRBJ2-7; v_gene: TRBV5-5; d_gene: TRBD2
CDR3aa: CSAYGLAEAFF; CDR3nt: TGCAGTGCTTACGGTTTGGCTGAAGCTTTCTTT; abundance: few; j_gene: TRBJ1-1; v_gene: TRBV20-1; d_gene: .
CDR3aa: CASSLDPGLAYEQFF; CDR3nt: TGTGCCAGCAGCTTAGATCCGGGACTAGCCTATGAGCAGTTCTTC; abundance: .; j_gene: TRBJ2-1; v_gene: TRBV11-2; d_gene: TRBD2
CDR3aa: CASSSRTENTEAFF; CDR3nt: TGTGCCAGTAGTTCTCGGACAGAGAACACTGAAGCTTTCTTT; abundance: .; j_gene: TRBJ1-1; v_gene: TRBV19; d_gene: .
CDR3aa: CATSREGPEQFF; CDR3nt: TGTGCCACCAGCAGAGAGGGCCCCGAGCAGTTCTTC; abundance: .; j_gene: TRBJ2-1; v_gene: TRBV15; d_gene: .
CDR3aa: CASRPPGRGDYQETQYF; CDR3nt: TGTGCCAGCAGACCACCAGGGCGGGGGGACTACCAAGAGACCCAGTACTTC; abundance: .; j_gene: TRBJ2-5; v_gene: TRBV7-8; d_gene: TRBD2
CDR3aa: CASSSQPGEGEQYF; CDR3nt: TGTGCCAGCAGCTCCCAACCGGGGGAGGGCGAGCAGTACTTC; abundance: once; j_gene: TRBJ2-7; v_gene: TRBV13; d_gene: TRBD2
CDR3aa: CASSGFRDKYNEQFF; CDR3nt: TGTGCCAGCAGTGGATTCCGGGACAAATACAATGAGCAGTTCTTC; abundance: .; j_gene: TRBJ2-1; v_gene: TRBV27; d_gene: .
CDR3aa: CASSSSAGGMNTEAFF; CDR3nt: TGTGCCAGCAGTTCGTCCGCGGGCGGCATGAACACTGAAGCTTTCTTT; abundance: .; j_gene: TRBJ1-1; v_gene: TRBV28; d_gene: .
CDR3aa: CASGLGGTGLQETQYF; CDR3nt: TGTGCTAGTGGTTTGGGCGGGACCGGCCTACAAGAGACCCAGTACTTC; abundance: .; j_gene: TRBJ2-5; v_gene: TRBV12-5; d_gene: .
CDR3aa: CASSFGTTGELFF; CDR3nt: TGTGCCAGCAGCTTCGGGACGACCGGGGAGCTGTTTTTT; abundance: .; j_gene: TRBJ2-2; v_gene: TRBV5-6; d_gene: .
CDR3aa: CASSVGGNEKLFF; CDR3nt: TGTGCCAGCAGCGTAGGGGGTAATGAAAAACTGTTTTTT; abundance: .; j_gene: TRBJ1-4; v_gene: TRBV9; d_gene: .
CDR3aa: CASSFGRGVYEQYF; CDR3nt: TGCGCCAGCAGCTTCGGCAGGGGGGTCTACGAGCAGTACTTC; abundance: .; j_gene: TRBJ2-7; v_gene: TRBV5-1; d_gene: .
CDR3aa: CASRRSRAGGAYEQFF; CDR3nt: TGTGCCAGCAGAAGGTCTAGAGCAGGGGGCGCGTATGAGCAGTTCTTC; abundance: .; j_gene: TRBJ2-1; v_gene: TRBV7-8; d_gene: TRBD1
CDR3aa: CASSSSRRADNSPLHF; CDR3nt: TGTGCCAGCAGCTCCTCCCGGAGGGCTGATAATTCACCCCTCCACTTT; abundance: .; j_gene: TRBJ1-6; v_gene: TRBV7-9; d_gene: .
CDR3aa: CASSLAGRRDEQYF; CDR3nt: TGTGCCAGCAGCTTAGCGGGTCGCCGGGATGAGCAGTACTTC; abundance: .; j_gene: TRBJ2-7; v_gene: TRBV7-6; d_gene: .
CDR3aa: CASSQVRTGLYNEQFF; CDR3nt: TGTGCCAGCAGCCAAGTCCGGACAGGCCTTTACAATGAGCAGTTCTTC; abundance: .; j_gene: TRBJ2-1; v_gene: TRBV14; d_gene: TRBD1
CDR3aa: CASSFGTGAFGYTF; CDR3nt: TGTGCCAGCAGCTTCGGGACAGGGGCCTTCGGCTACACCTTC; abundance: .; j_gene: TRBJ1-2; v_gene: TRBV5-6; d_gene: TRBD1
CDR3aa: CASSLGIVTYEQYF; CDR3nt: TGTGCCAGCAGCTTAGGCATAGTGACCTACGAGCAGTACTTC; abundance: .; j_gene: TRBJ2-7; v_gene: TRBV7-8; d_gene: .
CDR3aa: CASHLGGDYEQYF; CDR3nt: TGTGCCAGTCACTTGGGGGGAGACTACGAGCAGTACTTC; abundance: .; j_gene: TRBJ2-7; v_gene: TRBV2; d_gene: .
CDR3aa: CASSELRQVYSGNTIYF; CDR3nt: TGTGCCAGCAGTGAGCTCCGACAGGTTTACTCTGGAAACACCATATATTTT; abundance: .; j_gene: TRBJ1-3; v_gene: TRBV6-1; d_gene: .
CDR3aa: CASSPLGGGGNQPQHF; CDR3nt: TGTGCCAGCTCACCACTGGGTGGAGGGGGCAATCAGCCCCAGCATTTT; abundance: .; j_gene: TRBJ1-5; v_gene: TRBV18; d_gene: .
CDR3aa: CASSSLAEMNTGELFF; CDR3nt: TGTGCCAGCAGCTCCTTAGCGGAGATGAACACCGGGGAGCTGTTTTTT; abundance: .; j_gene: TRBJ2-2; v_gene: TRBV7-8; d_gene: .
CDR3aa: CASSPLVGEGLLEQFF; CDR3nt: TGTGCCAGCAGCCCCCTAGTGGGGGAGGGCCTTCTTGAGCAGTTCTTC; abundance: .; j_gene: TRBJ2-1; v_gene: TRBV5-6; d_gene: TRBD2
CDR3aa: CASSRSDRAPEAFF; CDR3nt: TGTGCCAGCAGTCGCTCGGACAGGGCGCCTGAAGCTTTCTTT; abundance: .; j_gene: TRBJ1-1; v_gene: TRBV6-1; d_gene: TRBD1
CDR3aa: CASRPGQTYEQYF; CDR3nt: TGTGCCAGCAGACCCGGACAGACCTACGAGCAGTACTTC; abundance: .; j_gene: TRBJ2-7; v_gene: TRBV5-6; d_gene: .
CDR3aa: CASSLAGSGEQYF; CDR3nt: TGTGCCAGCAGTTTAGCAGGGTCGGGCGAGCAGTACTTC; abundance: .; j_gene: TRBJ2-7; v_gene: TRBV28; d_gene: .
CDR3aa: CASSSTSGGPGDTQYF; CDR3nt: TGTGCCAGCAGCTCAACTAGCGGGGGGCCCGGAGATACGCAGTATTTT; abundance: .; j_gene: TRBJ2-3; v_gene: TRBV13; d_gene: TRBD2
CDR3aa: CASSDQPQETQYF; CDR3nt: TGTGCCAGCAGTGACCAGCCCCAAGAGACCCAGTACTTC; abundance: .; j_gene: TRBJ2-5; v_gene: TRBV25-1; d_gene: .
CDR3aa: CSVVLAGYSGANVLTF; CDR3nt: TGCAGCGTTGTACTTGCAGGATACTCTGGGGCCAACGTCCTGACTTTC; abundance: .; j_gene: TRBJ2-6; v_gene: TRBV29-1; d_gene: .
CDR3aa: CASSQIPGTEAFF; CDR3nt: TGTGCCAGCAGCCAGATCCCTGGAACTGAAGCTTTCTTT; abundance: once; j_gene: TRBJ1-1; v_gene: TRBV14; d_gene: .
CDR3aa: CASSWTESTDTQYF; CDR3nt: TGTGCCAGCAGTTGGACAGAGAGCACAGATACGCAGTATTTT; abundance: once; j_gene: TRBJ2-3; v_gene: TRBV2; d_gene: .
CDR3aa: CASSLQGEYEQYF; CDR3nt: TGTGCCAGCAGTTTACAGGGGGAGTACGAGCAGTACTTC; abundance: .; j_gene: TRBJ2-7; v_gene: TRBV27; d_gene: TRBD1
CDR3aa: CASSPGGTSTDTQYF; CDR3nt: TGTGCCAGCAGTCCAGGGGGGACTAGCACAGATACGCAGTATTTT; abundance: .; j_gene: TRBJ2-3; v_gene: TRBV13; d_gene: .
CDR3aa: CASRGQGVNEQYF; CDR3nt: TGCGCCAGCAGGGGACAGGGGGTCAACGAGCAGTACTTC; abundance: .; j_gene: TRBJ2-7; v_gene: TRBV4-1; d_gene: TRBD1
CDR3aa: CASSATGTSGLHAYNEQFF; CDR3nt: TGTGCCAGCAGCGCCACCGGGACTAGCGGCCTACATGCCTACAATGAGCAGTTCTTC; abundance: .; j_gene: TRBJ2-1; v_gene: TRBV9; d_gene: TRBD2
CDR3aa: CASSGTVHTQLQGSNQPQHF; CDR3nt: TGTGCCAGCAGTGGGACAGTGCACACTCAACTACAGGGAAGCAATCAGCCCCAGCATTTT; abundance: .; j_gene: TRBJ1-5; v_gene: TRBV2; d_gene: .
CDR3aa: CASSLTGSGASEQYF; CDR3nt: TGTGCCAGCAGTTTAACCGGGTCGGGGGCAAGCGAGCAGTACTTC; abundance: .; j_gene: TRBJ2-7; v_gene: TRBV28; d_gene: .
CDR3aa: CASSPGRNTEAFF; CDR3nt: TGTGCCAGCAGCCCGGGACGGAACACTGAAGCTTTCTTT; abundance: .; j_gene: TRBJ1-1; v_gene: TRBV13; d_gene: .
CDR3aa: CASSYSPGGEDEQYF; CDR3nt: TGTGCCAGCAGTTACTCCCCAGGGGGCGAAGACGAGCAGTACTTC; abundance: .; j_gene: TRBJ2-7; v_gene: TRBV6-5; d_gene: TRBD1
CDR3aa: CASLQKNSGDNEQFF; CDR3nt: TGTGCCAGCTTACAGAAAAATAGCGGGGACAATGAGCAGTTCTTC; abundance: .; j_gene: TRBJ2-1; v_gene: TRBV2; d_gene: TRBD2